This T cell receptor (beta chain) was retrieved from a study of CD8 T cells in Susac syndrome. Random hexamers served to reverse transcribe roughly 0.5 to 1 ug RNA. Across 54 Vbeta and 13 Jbeta, immunoSEQ multiplex PCR amplified TCR beta CDR3. Using its own MiXCR run on the immunoSEQ multiplex PCR reads, TCRdb lists one record per CDR3 protein. In the table there are about 290,000 distinct CDR3 sequences, approximately 90% of which are singletons. The authors carried out high-throughput sequencing of TCR beta. They applied it to CD8+ and CD4+ T cells obtained from blood. The authors negatively isolated CD8+ and CD4+ T cells and FACS-enriched TEMRA cells. Germline V CDR1 and CDR2: ENHRY, SYGVKD. The V gene lost 0 bases and the J gene lost 2 bases, with 16 bases spanning the gap. There are 17 residues in the CDR3.

The sequencing input was CD8+ T cells from PBMCs. The source is a human donor with multiple sclerosis. The chain has TRBV10-3 and TRBJ2-5, with a possible D match to TRBD2 (7 bases). CDR3 region: CAISESGGFDRQETQYF. The CDR3 region has the DNA TGTGCCATCAGTGAGTCGGGGGGGTTCGACAGGCAAGAGACCCAGTACTTC.